Presented here are 8 T cell receptor beta chains from one specimen sequenced in a study of blood T cells in healthy people across ages. A second PCR of about 7 to 12 cycles used a sample-barcoded 5' primer and a J-beta primer mix. TCRdb used MiXCR to reprocess the 5' RACE reads, holding one entry per CDR3 protein. The sample holds about 1.8 million distinct CDR3 sequences; approximately 50% are singletons and the top ten take 2.1%. Material for sequencing was blood. These receptors came from a woman aged 35 to 49 in good health.

V usage is TRBV6-5 and J usage is TRBJ2-4; 9 bases line up with TRBD1. Germline CDR1 is MNHEY and CDR2 is SVGAGI. The trim removed 6 bases at V and 13 bases at J, leaving 13 bases unmatched. The CDR3 is made up of 14 amino acids. In nucleotides, the CDR3 is TGTGCCAGCAGGCTCCTGGACAGGGGCGGAGAGCAGTACTTC. Its translation is CASRLLDRGGEQYF.

The J gene is TRBJ2-5, the V gene TRBV4-2, with 9 bases identical to TRBD1. Germline V gene data show CDR1 as LGHNA and CDR2 as YNFKEQ. The CDR3 consists of 16 residues. With V trimmed by 0 bases and J by 6 bases, 8 bases remained unmatched. The CDR3 spells CASSQETGQGLKTQYF. DNA for the CDR3: TGTGCCAGCAGCCAAGAGACGGGACAGGGTTTGAAGACCCAGTACTTC.

This sequence joins TRBV7-9 and TRBJ2-2; 7 bases are shared with TRBD2. This CDR3 region has 15 residues. Germline V gene sequence: CDR1 SEHNR, CDR2 FQNEAQ (reference sequence). The trim removed 3 bases at V and 0 bases at J, leaving 1 base unmatched. The CDR3 region has the DNA TGTGCCAGCAGCTTCCTAGCGGCGAACACCGGGGAGCTGTTTTTT. Amino acid sequence: CASSFLAANTGELFF. Full variable domain (remainder filled in from reference TRBV7-9 and TRBJ2-2): DTGVSQNPRHKITKRGQNVTFRCDPISEHNRLYWYRQTLGQGPEFLTYFQNEAQLEKSRLLSDRFSAERPKGSFSTLEIQRTEQGDSAMYLCASSFLAANTGELFFGEGSRLTVL.

This chain connects TRBV28 to TRBJ1-6; 8 bases line up with TRBD1. This CDR3 has 14 amino acids. Germline lookup yields CDR1 MDHEN and CDR2 SYDVKM. Losses at the gene ends were 6 bases for V and 5 bases for J; bases not matched to a gene: 3. CDR3 residues: CASRLTGDNSPLHF. The CDR3 bases are TGTGCCAGCAGGCTGACAGGGGATAATTCACCCCTCCACTTT.

The chain recombines TRBV28 with TRBJ2-4; 10 bases map to TRBD1. Germline V gene data show CDR1 as MDHEN and CDR2 as SYDVKM. This CDR3 contains 15 residues. Trimming at V came to 4 bases and at J to 15 bases, leaving 15 bases not matched to a gene. CDR3 bases: TGTGCCAGCAGTTCCTTGGACAGGGGGTCGGCTGTAAGGTACTTC. Protein: CASSSLDRGSAVRYF.

The chain couples TRBV4-3 to TRBJ1-6, with a tentative D call TRBD1 (6 bases). There are 14 residues in the CDR3. Trimming stripped 4 bases from V and 8 bases from J, with 12 bases between. Germline V CDR1 and CDR2: LGHNA, YSLEER. The CDR3 spells CASSRGHADSPLHF. CDR3 coding DNA: TGCGCCAGCAGCCGGGGGCACGCCGATTCACCCCTCCACTTT.

The chain uses TRBV6-2 or TRBV6-3 and TRBJ2-4, with no clear D. The DNA end is a closer match to TRBJ2-7, so the J assignment may be wrong. This CDR3 contains 13 residues. CDR1 is MNHEY and CDR2 is SVGEGT in the germline V gene. The CDR3, as DNA: TGTGCCAGCAGTTACGCCTCCTCCTACGAGCAGTACTTC. As protein: CASSYASSYEQYF.

CDR3 in amino acids: CSARNRGTGTGREKLFF. The CDR3 DNA reads TGCAGTGCTAGAAACAGGGGAACCGGGACAGGAAGAGAAAAACTGTTTTTT. This chain uses TRBV20-1 with TRBJ1-4, with TRBD1 identical over 8 bases. V was clipped by 2 bases and J by 8 bases; unmatched bases: 16. Germline lookup yields CDR1 DFQATT and CDR2 SNEGSKA (reference sequence). The CDR3 has 17 amino acids.